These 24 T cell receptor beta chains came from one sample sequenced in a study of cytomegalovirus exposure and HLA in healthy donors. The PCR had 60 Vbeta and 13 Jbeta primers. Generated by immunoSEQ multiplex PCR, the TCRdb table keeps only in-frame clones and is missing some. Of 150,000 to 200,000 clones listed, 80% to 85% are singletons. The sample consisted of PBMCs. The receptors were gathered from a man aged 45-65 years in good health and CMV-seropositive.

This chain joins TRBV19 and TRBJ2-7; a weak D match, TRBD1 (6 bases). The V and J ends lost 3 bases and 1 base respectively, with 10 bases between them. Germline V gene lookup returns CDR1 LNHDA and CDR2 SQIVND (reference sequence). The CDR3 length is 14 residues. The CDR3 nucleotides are TGTGCCAGTAGTATGACAGGACTTTCCTACGAGCAGTACTTC. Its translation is CASSMTGLSYEQYF.

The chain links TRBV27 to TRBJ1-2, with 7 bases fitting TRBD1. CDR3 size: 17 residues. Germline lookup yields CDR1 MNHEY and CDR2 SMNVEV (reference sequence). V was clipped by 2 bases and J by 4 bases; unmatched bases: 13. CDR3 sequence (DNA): TGTGCCAGCAGTTTAACCTCCGGGACAGTTGGTTTCTATGGCTACACCTTC. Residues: CASSLTSGTVGFYGYTF.

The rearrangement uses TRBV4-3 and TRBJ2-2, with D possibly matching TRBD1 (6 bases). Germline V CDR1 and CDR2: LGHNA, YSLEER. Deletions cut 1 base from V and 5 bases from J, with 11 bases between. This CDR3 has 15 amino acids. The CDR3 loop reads CASSQVNRATGELFF. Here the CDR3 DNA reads TGCGCCAGCAGCCAAGTTAACAGGGCGACCGGGGAGCTGTTTTTT.

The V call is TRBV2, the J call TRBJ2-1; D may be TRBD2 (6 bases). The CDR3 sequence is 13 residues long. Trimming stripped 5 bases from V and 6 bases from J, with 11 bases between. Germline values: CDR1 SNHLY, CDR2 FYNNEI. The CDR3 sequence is CASSPGVGNEQFF. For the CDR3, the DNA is TGTGCCAGCAGTCCGGGGGTCGGCAATGAGCAGTTCTTC.

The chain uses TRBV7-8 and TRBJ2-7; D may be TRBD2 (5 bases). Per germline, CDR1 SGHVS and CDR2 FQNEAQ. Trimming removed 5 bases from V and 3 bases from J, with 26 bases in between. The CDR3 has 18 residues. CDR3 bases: TGTGCCAGCAGCGATCCGAGCGAGGTTGGGGAAGGAGGCTACGAGCAGTACTTC. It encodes CASSDPSEVGEGGYEQYF.

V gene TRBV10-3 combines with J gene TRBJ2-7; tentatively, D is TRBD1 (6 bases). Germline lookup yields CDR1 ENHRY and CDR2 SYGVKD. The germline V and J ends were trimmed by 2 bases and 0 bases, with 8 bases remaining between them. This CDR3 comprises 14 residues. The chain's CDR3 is CAISERTASYEQYF. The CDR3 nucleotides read TGTGCCATCAGTGAGAGGACAGCCTCCTACGAGCAGTACTTC.

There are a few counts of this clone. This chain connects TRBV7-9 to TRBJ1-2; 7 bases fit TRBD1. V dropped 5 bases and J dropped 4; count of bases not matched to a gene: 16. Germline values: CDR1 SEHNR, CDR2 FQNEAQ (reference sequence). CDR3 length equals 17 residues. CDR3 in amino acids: CASSTTLTGSGTYGYTF. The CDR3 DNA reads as TGTGCCAGCAGCACCACACTGACAGGGAGCGGCACCTATGGCTACACCTTC.

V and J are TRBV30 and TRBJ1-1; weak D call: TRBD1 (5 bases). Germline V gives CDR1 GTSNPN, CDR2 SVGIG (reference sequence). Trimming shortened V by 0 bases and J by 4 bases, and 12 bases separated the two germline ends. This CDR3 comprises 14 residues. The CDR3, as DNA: TGTGCCTGGAGTGTACGCAGGGATATCACTGAAGCTTTCTTT. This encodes CAWSVRRDITEAFF. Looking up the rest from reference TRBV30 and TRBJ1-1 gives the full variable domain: SQTIHQWPATLVQPVGSPLSLECTVEGTSNPNLYWYRQAAGRGLQLLFYSVGIGQISSEVPQNLSASRPQDRQFILSSKKLLLSDSGFYLCAWSVRRDITEAFFGQGTRLTVV.

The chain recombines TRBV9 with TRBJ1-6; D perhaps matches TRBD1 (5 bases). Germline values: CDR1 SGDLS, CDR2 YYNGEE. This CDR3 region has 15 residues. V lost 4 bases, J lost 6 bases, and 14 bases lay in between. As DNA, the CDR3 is TGTGCCAGCAGCCCCCAGGGCATAGGTAATTCACCCCTCCACTTT. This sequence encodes CASSPQGIGNSPLHF.

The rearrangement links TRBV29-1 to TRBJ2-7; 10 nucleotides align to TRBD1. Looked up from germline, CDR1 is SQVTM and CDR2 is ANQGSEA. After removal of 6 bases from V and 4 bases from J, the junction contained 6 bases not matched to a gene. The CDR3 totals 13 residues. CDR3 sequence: CSVAGQGPYEQYF. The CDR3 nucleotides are TGCAGCGTGGCGGGACAGGGGCCATACGAGCAGTACTTC.

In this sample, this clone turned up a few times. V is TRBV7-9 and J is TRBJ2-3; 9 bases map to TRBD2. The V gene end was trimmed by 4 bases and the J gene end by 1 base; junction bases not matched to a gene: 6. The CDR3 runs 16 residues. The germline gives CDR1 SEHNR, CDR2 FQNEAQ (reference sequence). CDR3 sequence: CASSYISGSGTDTQYF. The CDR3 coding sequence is TGTGCCAGCAGCTACATTAGCGGGAGCGGCACAGATACGCAGTATTTT.

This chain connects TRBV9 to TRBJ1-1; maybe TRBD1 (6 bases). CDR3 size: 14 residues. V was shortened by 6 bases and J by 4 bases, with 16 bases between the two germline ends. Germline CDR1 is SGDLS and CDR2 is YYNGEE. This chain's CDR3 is CASTPPGGLTEAFF. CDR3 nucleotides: TGTGCCAGCACCCCCCCGGGGGGGCTCACTGAAGCTTTCTTT.

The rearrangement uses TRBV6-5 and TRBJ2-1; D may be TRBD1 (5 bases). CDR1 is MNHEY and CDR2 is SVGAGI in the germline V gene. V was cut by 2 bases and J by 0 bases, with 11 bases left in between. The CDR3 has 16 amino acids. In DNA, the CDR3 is TGTGCCAGCAGTTACGAGTCGACAGTCTCCTACAATGAGCAGTTCTTC. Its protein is CASSYESTVSYNEQFF.

CDR3 nucleotides: TGTGCCAGCAGCTTAGTTGCGACAGGGTCCACCGGGGAGCTGTTTTTT. This gives the protein CASSLVATGSTGELFF. This chain uses TRBV7-8 with TRBJ2-2, with TRBD1 matching 7 bases. The J segment lost 4 bases and the V segment lost 1 base, leaving 6 bases of the junction unmatched. Germline CDR1 is SGHVS and CDR2 is FQNEAQ. CDR3 length: 16 residues.

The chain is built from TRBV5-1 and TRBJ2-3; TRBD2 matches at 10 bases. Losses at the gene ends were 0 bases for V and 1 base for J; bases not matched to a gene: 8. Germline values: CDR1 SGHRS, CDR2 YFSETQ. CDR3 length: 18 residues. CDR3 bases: TGCGCCAGCAGCTTGGCCGGGCTAGCGGGAGCGGGCACAGATACGCAGTATTTT. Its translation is CASSLAGLAGAGTDTQYF.

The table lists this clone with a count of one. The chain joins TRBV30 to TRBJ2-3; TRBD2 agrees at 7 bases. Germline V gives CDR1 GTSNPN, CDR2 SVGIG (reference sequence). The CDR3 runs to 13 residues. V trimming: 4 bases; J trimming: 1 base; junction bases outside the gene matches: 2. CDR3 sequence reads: CAWTGGGTDTQYF. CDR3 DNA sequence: TGTGCCTGGACTGGGGGGGGCACAGATACGCAGTATTTT.

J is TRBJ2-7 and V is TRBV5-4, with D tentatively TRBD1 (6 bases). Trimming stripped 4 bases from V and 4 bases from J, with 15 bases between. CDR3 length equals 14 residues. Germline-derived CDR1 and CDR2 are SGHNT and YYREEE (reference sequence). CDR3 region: CASSPGPQGYEQYF. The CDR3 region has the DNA TGTGCCAGCAGCCCGGGACCCCAGGGGTACGAGCAGTACTTC.

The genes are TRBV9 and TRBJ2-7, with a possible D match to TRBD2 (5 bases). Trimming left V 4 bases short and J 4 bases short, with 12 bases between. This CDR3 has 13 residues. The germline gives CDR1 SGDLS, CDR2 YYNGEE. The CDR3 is CASSPRESYEQYF. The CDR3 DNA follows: TGTGCCAGCAGCCCCCGGGAATCATACGAGCAGTACTTC. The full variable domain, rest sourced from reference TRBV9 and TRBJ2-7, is DSGVTQTPKHLITATGQRVTLRCSPRSGDLSVYWYQQSLDQGLQFLIQYYNGEERAKGNILERFSAQQFPDLHSELNLSSLELGDSALYFCASSPRESYEQYFGPGTRLTVT.

The DNA of the CDR3 is TGTGCCAGCAGTTACTTGGGGGCCGGGACCCAGTACTTC. This translates into CASSYLGAGTQYF. This chain joins TRBV6-5 and TRBJ2-5; maybe TRBD1 (6 bases). The V end was cut by 1 base, the J end by 7 bases, with 10 bases between. CDR3 length: 13 amino acids. The germline V gene has CDR1 MNHEY and CDR2 SVGAGI.

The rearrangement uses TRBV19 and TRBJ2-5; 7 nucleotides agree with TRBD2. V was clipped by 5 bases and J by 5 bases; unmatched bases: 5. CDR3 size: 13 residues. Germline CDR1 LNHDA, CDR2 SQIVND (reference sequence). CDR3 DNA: TGTGCCAGTAGTTGGGGGGGTCATGAGACCCAGTACTTC. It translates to CASSWGGHETQYF.

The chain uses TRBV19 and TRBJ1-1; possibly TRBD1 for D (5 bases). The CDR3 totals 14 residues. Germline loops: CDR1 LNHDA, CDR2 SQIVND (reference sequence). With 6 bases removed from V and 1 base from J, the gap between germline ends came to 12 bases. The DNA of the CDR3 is TGTGCCAGTAGGACCGCGGACACGAACACTGAAGCTTTCTTT. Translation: CASRTADTNTEAFF.

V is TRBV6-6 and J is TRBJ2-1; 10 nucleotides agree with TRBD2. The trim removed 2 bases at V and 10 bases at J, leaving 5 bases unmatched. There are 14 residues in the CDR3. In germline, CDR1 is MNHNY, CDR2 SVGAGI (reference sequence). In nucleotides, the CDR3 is TGTGCCAGCAGTTACCTAGCGGGAGCGGAGGAGCAGTTCTTC. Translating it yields CASSYLAGAEEQFF.

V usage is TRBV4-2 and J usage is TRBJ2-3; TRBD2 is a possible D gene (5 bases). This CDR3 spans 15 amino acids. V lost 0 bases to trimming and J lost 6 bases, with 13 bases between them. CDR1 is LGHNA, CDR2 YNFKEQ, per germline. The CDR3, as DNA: TGTGCCAGCAGCCAAGATGGTCTAGCTGGCGATACGCAGTATTTT. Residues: CASSQDGLAGDTQYF.

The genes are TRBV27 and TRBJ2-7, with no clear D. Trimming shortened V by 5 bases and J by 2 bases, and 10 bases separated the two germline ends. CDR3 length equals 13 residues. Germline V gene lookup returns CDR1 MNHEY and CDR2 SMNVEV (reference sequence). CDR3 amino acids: CASSPGSTYEQYF. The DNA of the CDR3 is TGTGCCAGCAGTCCTGGTAGTACCTACGAGCAGTACTTC.